This passage covers 21 T cell receptor beta chains from one sample sequenced in a study of blood T cell repertoires in COVID-19. Measured with immunoSEQ multiplex PCR; TCRdb has only the in-frame clones, and not every one. The sample lists fewer than 200,000 clones; approximately 79% were seen once. Sample: PBMCs or T cells enriched from blood (not recorded which). The receptor source for this set is a woman in her 70s in a cohort exposed to, infected with or recovered from COVID-19 (not recorded which).

The chain combines TRBV2 with TRBJ1-2; D is undetermined. The V and J ends lost 9 bases and 0 bases respectively, with 20 bases between them. The CDR3 is 16 residues long. Germline CDR1 is SNHLY and CDR2 is FYNNEI. The CDR3 region is CASFRGGSVANYGYTF. The CDR3 DNA follows: TGTGCCAGTTTCCGCGGTGGCTCCGTCGCTAACTATGGCTACACCTTC.

The gene calls are TRBV28 and TRBJ2-7; 7 positions match TRBD1. Trimming cost V 4 bases and J 2 bases; bases outside gene matches: 8. This CDR3 is built from 15 residues. The germline gives CDR1 MDHEN, CDR2 SYDVKM. CDR3 coding DNA: TGTGCCAGCAGTTCTCCGGGACAGACCCCCTACGAGCAGTACTTC. It is translated as CASSSPGQTPYEQYF.

This clone was observed a handful of times. J is TRBJ1-1 and V is TRBV5-1; D may be TRBD1 (5 bases). Per the germline V gene, CDR1 is SGHRS and CDR2 is YFSETQ. The CDR3 totals 13 residues. The V and J ends lost 7 bases and 3 bases respectively, with 13 bases between them. DNA of the CDR3: TGCGCCAGCCAGAGGACACTGGACACTGAAGCTTTCTTT. This gives the protein CASQRTLDTEAFF.

The sample holds a few counts of this clone. The chain joins TRBV9 to TRBJ2-2; D is unclear. The CDR3 contains 16 residues. The V gene's germline CDR1 is SGDLS and CDR2 YYNGEE. V was shortened by 0 bases and J by 0 bases, with 9 bases between the two germline ends. The CDR3 nucleotides are TGTGCCAGCAGCGTAGGTGCGGTCGCGAACACCGGGGAGCTGTTTTTT. It encodes CASSVGAVANTGELFF.

Comments on this clone: A read error may produce the germline difference seen at one junction end. The chain couples TRBV7-7 to TRBJ2-1; 7 nucleotides align to TRBD2. The CDR3 runs 15 residues. Germline V gene lookup returns CDR1 SSHAT and CDR2 FNYEAQ (reference sequence). The CDR3 reads CASSPTLASHNEQFF. CDR3 in DNA: TGTGCTAGCAGCCCAACACTAGCGTCCCACAATGAGCAGTTCTTC.

The chain links TRBV28 to TRBJ2-4, with D possibly TRBD1 on 5 matching bases. This CDR3 spans 14 amino acids. Trimming left V 10 bases short and J 3 bases short, with 16 bases between. Looked up from germline, CDR1 is MDHEN and CDR2 is SYDVKM. The CDR3 sequence: CATASLGDKNIQYF. CDR3 DNA: TGTGCCACCGCTTCCCTAGGGGACAAAAACATTCAGTACTTC.

This chain connects TRBV7-2 to TRBJ1-2; tentatively, D is TRBD1 (5 bases). Germline V gene sequence: CDR1 SGHTA, CDR2 FQGNSA. This CDR3 spans 14 amino acids. Trimming removed 5 bases from V and 2 bases from J, with 12 bases in between. For the CDR3, the DNA is TGTGCCAGCAGCCCCAGGGAGGTCAACTATGGCTACACCTTC. Amino acids: CASSPREVNYGYTF.

J is TRBJ2-2 and V is TRBV18; 7 bases align to TRBD2. The CDR3 extends over 16 amino acids. Germline assignment: CDR1 KGHSH and CDR2 LQKENI. V shed 0 bases and J 0 bases; nucleotides not matched to a gene: 1. CDR3 protein: CASSPPTSANTGELFF. CDR3 DNA sequence: TGTGCCAGCTCACCACCAACTAGCGCGAACACCGGGGAGCTGTTTTTT. Full variable domain (outside the CDR3, taken from reference TRBV18 and TRBJ2-2): NAGVMQNPRHLVRRRGQEARLRCSPMKGHSHVYWYRQLPEEGLKFMVYLQKENIIDESGMPKERFSAEFPKEGPSILRIQQVVRGDSAAYFCASSPPTSANTGELFFGEGSRLTVL.

This clone was observed many times. This chain joins TRBV5-1 and TRBJ2-3; possible D gene TRBD1, 5 bases. Per the germline V gene, CDR1 is SGHRS and CDR2 is YFSETQ. The CDR3 sequence is 15 residues long. V lost 0 bases to trimming and J lost 2 bases, with 10 bases between them. The CDR3 sequence: CASSLGQPVTDTQYF. Here the CDR3 DNA reads TGCGCCAGCAGCTTGGGACAGCCCGTCACAGATACGCAGTATTTT.

This clone turned up a few times. This chain links TRBV7-9 with TRBJ1-2; 7 bases map to TRBD1. V lost 4 bases and J lost 6; bases outside the gene matches: 11. This CDR3 has 15 residues. Germline CDR1 SEHNR, CDR2 FQNEAQ (reference sequence). CDR3 DNA: TGTGCCAGCAGCTACCTCTGGGGACAGACAAATGGCTACACCTTC. As protein: CASSYLWGQTNGYTF.

The chain's CDR3 is CASTVQADYGYTF. For the CDR3, the DNA is TGTGCCAGCACGGTACAGGCCGACTATGGCTACACCTTC. The chain uses TRBV28 and TRBJ1-2; D might be TRBD1 (5 bases). This CDR3 contains 13 residues. V shed 7 bases and J shed 3 bases, with 12 bases lying between them. Germline V gene sequence: CDR1 MDHEN, CDR2 SYDVKM.

J is TRBJ2-3 and V is TRBV5-1, with 9 nucleotides matching TRBD2. V trimming: 8 bases; J trimming: 7 bases; junction bases outside the gene matches: 11. This CDR3 is built from 14 residues. Germline-derived CDR1 and CDR2 are SGHRS and YFSETQ. CDR3 in DNA: TGCGCCAGAGGGAGGGCTAGCGGGGCGTATACGCAGTATTTT. Encoded protein: CARGRASGAYTQYF.

The rearrangement joins TRBV6-5 to TRBJ1-1, with D maybe TRBD1 (6 bases). The V end was cut by 2 bases, the J end by 7 bases, with 14 bases between. Per germline, CDR1 MNHEY and CDR2 SVGAGI. The length of the CDR3 is 14 residues. The CDR3: CASSYVGGLGEAFF. CDR3 coding DNA: TGTGCCAGCAGTTACGTCGGGGGGCTAGGTGAAGCTTTCTTT.

This chain links TRBV6-1 with TRBJ2-1; the D gene is possibly TRBD2 (5 bases). The germline V and J ends were trimmed by 4 bases and 13 bases, with 14 bases remaining between them. Germline CDR1 reads MNHNS; CDR2 reads SASEGT. CDR3 size: 12 residues. This CDR3 is CASSGAALSQFF. The CDR3 DNA reads as TGTGCCAGCAGTGGAGCGGCCCTTTCCCAGTTCTTC.

This clone was picked up one time. This sequence joins TRBV10-3 and TRBJ2-1; a weak D match, TRBD2 (5 bases). CDR3 length: 14 amino acids. CDR1 is ENHRY and CDR2 is SYGVKD in the germline V gene. With 7 bases removed from V and 2 bases from J, the gap between germline ends came to 12 bases. CDR3 amino acids: CAITEDHTYNEQFF. The CDR3 DNA sequence: TGTGCCATCACGGAGGACCACACCTACAATGAGCAGTTCTTC.

This chain links TRBV2 with TRBJ1-4, with 7 bases that match TRBD1. CDR3 length: 16 residues. The trim removed 1 base at V and 3 bases at J, leaving 5 bases unmatched. Looked up from germline, CDR1 is SNHLY and CDR2 is FYNNEI. The CDR3: CASSEERGGPNEKLFF. CDR3 nucleotides: TGTGCCAGCAGTGAAGAGCGAGGGGGCCCTAATGAAAAACTGTTTTTT.

V gene TRBV4-3 combines with J gene TRBJ2-3; 7 positions agree with TRBD2. V shed 4 bases and J 3 bases; nucleotides not matched to a gene: 7. The CDR3 spans 15 residues. CDR1 and CDR2 from the germline V gene are LGHNA and YSLEER. The CDR3 region is CASSPRGSGTDTQYF. The CDR3, as DNA: TGCGCCAGCAGCCCGCGGGGTAGCGGGACAGATACGCAGTATTTT.

The CDR3 DNA reads as TGTGCCAGCAGTGAACCCCCAGGGGGCGCGTGGAATCAGCCCCAGCATTTT. As protein: CASSEPPGGAWNQPQHF. The chain links TRBV2 to TRBJ1-5; the match to TRBD1 covers 8 bases. This CDR3 has 17 residues. The germline gives CDR1 SNHLY, CDR2 FYNNEI. The V gene end was trimmed by 2 bases and the J gene end by 4 bases; junction bases not matched to a gene: 10. Supplemented by reference TRBV2 and TRBJ1-5, the full variable domain reads EPEVTQTPSHQVTQMGQEVILRCVPISNHLYFYWYRQILGQKVEFLVSFYNNEISEKSEIFDDQFSVERPDGSNFTLKIRSTKLEDSAMYFCASSEPPGGAWNQPQHFGDGTRLSIL.

The rearrangement links TRBV5-1 to TRBJ2-2, with 7 positions matching TRBD2. The CDR3 covers 16 residues. Germline CDR1 and CDR2: SGHRS and YFSETQ. The V segment lost 4 bases and the J segment 3 bases; nucleotides outside the gene matches: 9. In DNA form, the CDR3 reads TGCGCCAGCAGCCACCGGGAGGCCGGGGACACCGGGGAGCTGTTTTTT. Amino acids: CASSHREAGDTGELFF. Variable domain in full (rest from reference TRBV5-1 and TRBJ2-2): KAGVTQTPRYLIKTRGQQVTLSCSPISGHRSVSWYQQTPGQGLQFLFEYFSETQRNKGNFPGRFSGRQFSNSRSEMNVSTLELGDSALYLCASSHREAGDTGELFFGEGSRLTVL.

This sequence joins TRBV27 and TRBJ1-2; 9 positions agree with TRBD1. The CDR3 loop spans 15 amino acids. V lost 5 bases, J lost 0 bases, and 4 bases stayed unmatched. In germline, CDR1 is MNHEY, CDR2 SMNVEV (reference sequence). CDR3 in amino acids: CASSRGDRANYGYTF. CDR3 nucleotide sequence: TGTGCCAGCAGTCGAGGGGACAGGGCTAACTATGGCTACACCTTC.

This clone showed up just once. V and J are TRBV10-3 and TRBJ2-7; D is ambiguous. This CDR3 contains 11 residues. Trimming stripped 8 bases from V and 3 bases from J, with 8 bases between. Germline values: CDR1 ENHRY, CDR2 SYGVKD. CDR3 in DNA: TGTGCCATCGCGCGCGACTACGAGCAGTACTTC. It encodes CAIARDYEQYF.